This T cell receptor (beta chain) was profiled in a study of regulatory T cells in long-lasting Graves disease. Per the germline V gene, CDR1 is SGHDT and CDR2 is YYEEEE. Trimming shortened V by 4 bases and J by 9 bases, and 11 bases separated the two germline ends. The CDR3 is 12 amino acids. Time point defined: newly diagnosed GD, antithyroid drugs for less than 3 months. Preparation of the TCR library used RNA extracted from PBMCs. This clonotype was counted a few times. Arm-PCR of CDR3 regions with iRepertoire HTBI primers generated TCR beta libraries. MiXCR, run by TCRdb on the multiplex PCR reads, gives a single entry per CDR3 protein. Of over 350,000 distinct CDR3 sequences in the sample, around 15% are singletons; the top ten hold around a sixth. A further study also used this sample, focusing on T cells in Graves' hyperthyroidism and ophthalmopathy. That report adds: Clinical symptoms, serum thyroxine, TRAb, thyroid ultrasound and orbital computed tomography established diagnosis.

The origin of this receptor is a woman between 50 and 59 years old with Graves disease. The chain recombines TRBV5-6 with TRBJ2-1, with D possibly TRBD2 on 6 matching bases. Sequencing used peripheral blood mononuclear cells (PBMCs), obtained at new diagnosis, from a patient treated with antithyroid drugs. Written as DNA, the CDR3 is TGTGCCAGCAGCCAACTAGCTTCTGAGCAGTTCTTC. Its protein is CASSQLASEQFF.